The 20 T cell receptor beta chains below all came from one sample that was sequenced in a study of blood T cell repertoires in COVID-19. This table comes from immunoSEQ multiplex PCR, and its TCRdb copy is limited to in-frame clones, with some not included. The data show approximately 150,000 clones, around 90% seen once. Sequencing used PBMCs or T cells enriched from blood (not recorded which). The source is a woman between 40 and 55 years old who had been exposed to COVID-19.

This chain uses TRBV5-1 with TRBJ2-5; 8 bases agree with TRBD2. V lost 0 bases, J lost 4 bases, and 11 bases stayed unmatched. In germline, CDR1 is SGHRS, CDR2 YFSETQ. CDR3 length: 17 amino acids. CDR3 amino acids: CASSLEPQPGLGETQYF. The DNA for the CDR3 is TGCGCCAGCAGCTTGGAGCCGCAGCCGGGACTAGGAGAGACCCAGTACTTC. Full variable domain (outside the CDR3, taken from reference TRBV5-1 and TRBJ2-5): KAGVTQTPRYLIKTRGQQVTLSCSPISGHRSVSWYQQTPGQGLQFLFEYFSETQRNKGNFPGRFSGRQFSNSRSEMNVSTLELGDSALYLCASSLEPQPGLGETQYFGPGTRLLVL.

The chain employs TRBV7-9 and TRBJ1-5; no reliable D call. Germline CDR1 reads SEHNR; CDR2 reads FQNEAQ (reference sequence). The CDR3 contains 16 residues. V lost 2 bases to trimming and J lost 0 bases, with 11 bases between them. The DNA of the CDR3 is TGTGCCAGCAGCTTAAACAGCCAGAATAGCAATCAGCCCCAGCATTTT. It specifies CASSLNSQNSNQPQHF.

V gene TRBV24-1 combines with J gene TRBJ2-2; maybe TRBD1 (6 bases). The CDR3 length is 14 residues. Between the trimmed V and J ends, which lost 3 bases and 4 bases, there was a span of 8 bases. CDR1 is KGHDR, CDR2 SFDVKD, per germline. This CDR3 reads CATSDARGTGELFF. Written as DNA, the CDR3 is TGTGCCACCAGTGATGCCAGGGGCACCGGGGAGCTGTTTTTT.

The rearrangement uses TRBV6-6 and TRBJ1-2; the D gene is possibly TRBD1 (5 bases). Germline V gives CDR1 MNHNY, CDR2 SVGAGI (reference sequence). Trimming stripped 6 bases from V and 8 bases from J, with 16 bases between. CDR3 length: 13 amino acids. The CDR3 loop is CASRGGQGVGYTF. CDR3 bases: TGTGCCAGCAGGGGGGGTCAGGGCGTAGGCTACACCTTC.

The CDR3 bases are TGTGCCAGCAGCCTGGGGGACTCTCCCTACAATGAGCAGTTCTTC. This gives the protein CASSLGDSPYNEQFF. The chain employs TRBV4-2 and TRBJ2-1, with D perhaps matching TRBD2 (6 bases). With 4 bases removed from V and 2 bases from J, the gap between germline ends came to 12 bases. Germline CDR1 LGHNA, CDR2 YNFKEQ. The CDR3 is 15 amino acids.

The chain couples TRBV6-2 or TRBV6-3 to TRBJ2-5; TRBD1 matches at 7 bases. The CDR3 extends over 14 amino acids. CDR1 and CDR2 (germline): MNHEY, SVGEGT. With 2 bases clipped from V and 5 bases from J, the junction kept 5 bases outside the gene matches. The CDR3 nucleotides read TGTGCCAGCAGTTACCCAGGGGGAGAGGAGACCCAGTACTTC. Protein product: CASSYPGGEETQYF.

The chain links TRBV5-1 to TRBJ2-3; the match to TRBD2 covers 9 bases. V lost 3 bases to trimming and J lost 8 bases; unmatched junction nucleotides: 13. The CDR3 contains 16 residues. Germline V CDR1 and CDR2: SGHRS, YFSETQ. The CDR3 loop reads CASSSLAGTQVGTQYF. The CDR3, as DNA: TGCGCCAGCAGCTCCCTAGCGGGGACACAAGTGGGTACGCAGTATTTT.

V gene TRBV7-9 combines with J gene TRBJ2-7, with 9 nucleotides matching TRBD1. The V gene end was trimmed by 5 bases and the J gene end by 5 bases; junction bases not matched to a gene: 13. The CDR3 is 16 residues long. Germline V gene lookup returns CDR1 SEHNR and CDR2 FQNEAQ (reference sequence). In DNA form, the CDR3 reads TGTGCCAGCAGCGCTACGAGGACAGGGGTGGTCCACGAGCAGTACTTC. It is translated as CASSATRTGVVHEQYF.

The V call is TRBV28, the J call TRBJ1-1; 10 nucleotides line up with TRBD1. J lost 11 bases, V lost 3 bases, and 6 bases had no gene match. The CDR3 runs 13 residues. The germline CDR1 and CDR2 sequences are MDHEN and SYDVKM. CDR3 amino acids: CASSLGTGAFAFF. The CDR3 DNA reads TGTGCCAGCAGTTTGGGGACAGGGGCGTTCGCTTTCTTT. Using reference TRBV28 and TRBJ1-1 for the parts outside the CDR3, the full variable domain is DVKVTQSSRYLVKRTGEKVFLECVQDMDHENMFWYRQDPGLGLRLIYFSYDVKMKEKGDIPEGYSVSREKKERFSLILESASTNQTSMYLCASSLGTGAFAFFGQGTRLTVV.

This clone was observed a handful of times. The CDR3 bases are TGTGCCAGTAGTATAGCTGGTAGGACAAGTAATTCACCCCTCCACTTT. Translated, it gives CASSIAGRTSNSPLHF. The rearrangement uses TRBV19 and TRBJ1-6, with D perhaps matching TRBD1 (5 bases). CDR3 length: 16 amino acids. In germline, CDR1 is LNHDA, CDR2 SQIVND (reference sequence). Trimming took off 1 base at V and 6 bases at J, with 13 bases between the two ends.

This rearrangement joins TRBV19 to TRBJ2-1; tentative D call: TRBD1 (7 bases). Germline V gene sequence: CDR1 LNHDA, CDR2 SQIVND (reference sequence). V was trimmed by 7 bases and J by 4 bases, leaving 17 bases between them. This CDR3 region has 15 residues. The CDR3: CASTTGGTAYNEQFF. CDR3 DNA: TGTGCCAGTACCACAGGCGGGACAGCATACAATGAGCAGTTCTTC.

CDR3 DNA sequence: TGTGCCAGCTCCGTACGGTCCACTGAAGCTTTCTTT. It translates to CASSVRSTEAFF. The chain employs TRBV18 and TRBJ1-1; D is undetermined. There are 12 residues in the CDR3. The germline V gene has CDR1 KGHSH and CDR2 LQKENI. V lost 6 bases and J lost 4, with 9 bases in between.

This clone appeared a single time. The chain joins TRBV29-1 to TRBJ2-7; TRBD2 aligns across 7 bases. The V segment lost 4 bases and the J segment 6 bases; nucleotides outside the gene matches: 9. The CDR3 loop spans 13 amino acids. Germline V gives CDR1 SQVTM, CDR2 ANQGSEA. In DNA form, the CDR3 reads TGCAGCGTTGGGAGAGCGGGACCCGCCGAGCAGTACTTC. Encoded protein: CSVGRAGPAEQYF.

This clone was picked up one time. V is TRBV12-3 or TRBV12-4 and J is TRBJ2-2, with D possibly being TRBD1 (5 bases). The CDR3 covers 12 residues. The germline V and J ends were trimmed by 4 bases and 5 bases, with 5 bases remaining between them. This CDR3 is CASSYRTGELFF. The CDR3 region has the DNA TGTGCCAGCAGTTACAGGACCGGGGAGCTGTTTTTT.

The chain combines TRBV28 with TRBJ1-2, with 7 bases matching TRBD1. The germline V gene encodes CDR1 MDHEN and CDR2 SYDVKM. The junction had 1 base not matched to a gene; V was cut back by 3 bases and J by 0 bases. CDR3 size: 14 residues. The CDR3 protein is CASSLGTANYGYTF. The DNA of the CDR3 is TGTGCCAGCAGTTTGGGGACAGCTAACTATGGCTACACCTTC.

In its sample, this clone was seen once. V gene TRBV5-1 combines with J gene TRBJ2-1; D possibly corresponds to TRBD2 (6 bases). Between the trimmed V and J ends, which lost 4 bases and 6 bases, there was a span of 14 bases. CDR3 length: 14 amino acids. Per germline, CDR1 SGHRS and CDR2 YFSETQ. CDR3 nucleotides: TGCGCCAGCAGCGGCCTAGCGCCGGGCAATGAGCAGTTCTTC. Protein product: CASSGLAPGNEQFF.

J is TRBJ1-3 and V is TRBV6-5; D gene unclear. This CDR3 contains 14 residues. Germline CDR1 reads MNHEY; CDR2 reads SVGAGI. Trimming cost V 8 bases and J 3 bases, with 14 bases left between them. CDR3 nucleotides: TGTGCCAGCTGGTCGCGGTGGAGTGGAAACACCATATATTTT. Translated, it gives CASWSRWSGNTIYF.

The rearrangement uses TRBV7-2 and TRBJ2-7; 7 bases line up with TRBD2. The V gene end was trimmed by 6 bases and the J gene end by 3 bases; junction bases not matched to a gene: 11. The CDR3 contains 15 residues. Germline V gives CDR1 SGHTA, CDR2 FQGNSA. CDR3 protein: CASRGRDGVSYEQYF. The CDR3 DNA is TGTGCCAGCAGAGGGAGGGATGGGGTGAGCTACGAGCAGTACTTC.

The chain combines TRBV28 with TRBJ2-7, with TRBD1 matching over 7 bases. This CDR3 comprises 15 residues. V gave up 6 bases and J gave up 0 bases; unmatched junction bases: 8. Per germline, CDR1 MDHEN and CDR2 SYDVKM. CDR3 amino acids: CASRARDSFSYEQYF. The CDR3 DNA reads TGTGCCAGCAGGGCTAGGGACAGTTTCTCCTACGAGCAGTACTTC.

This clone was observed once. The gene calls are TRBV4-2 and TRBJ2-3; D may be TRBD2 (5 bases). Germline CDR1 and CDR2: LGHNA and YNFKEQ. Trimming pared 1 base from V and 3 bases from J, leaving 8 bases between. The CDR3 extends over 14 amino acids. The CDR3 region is CASSQASFTDTQYF. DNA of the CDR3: TGTGCCAGCAGCCAAGCTAGCTTTACAGATACGCAGTATTTT.